One and the same sample provided the 5 T cell receptor beta chains below, sequenced in a study of OX40 agonist ivuxolimab in advanced cancers. Some clones are missing from TCRdb's copy, which holds only in-frame ones; the method was immunoSEQ multiplex PCR. The table has fewer than 20,000 clones, roughly 79% seen once; the top ten hold about an eighth. Source: CD4+ or CD8+ T cells sorted from blood, taken in a trial of the OX40 agonist ivuxolimab. The receptors were gathered from an adult with an advanced solid tumor such as melanoma, head and neck, liver or kidney cancer.

The chain uses TRBV7-6 and TRBJ1-4; 7 bases line up with TRBD1. After removal of 0 bases from V and 7 bases from J, the junction contained 8 bases not matched to a gene. The germline gives CDR1 SGHVS, CDR2 FNYEAQ. The CDR3 extends over 16 amino acids. The CDR3 sequence: CASSLALQGVGEKLFF. The DNA of the CDR3 is TGTGCCAGCAGCTTAGCTCTGCAGGGGGTGGGTGAAAAACTGTTTTTT. Looking up the rest from reference TRBV7-6 and TRBJ1-4 gives the full variable domain: GAGVSQSPRYKVTKRGQDVALRCDPISGHVSLYWYRQALGQGPEFLTYFNYEAQQDKSGLPNDRFSAERPEGSISTLTIQRTEQRDSAMYRCASSLALQGVGEKLFFGSGTQLSVL.

The chain recombines TRBV13 with TRBJ1-1, with a tentative D call TRBD1 (6 bases). The germline CDR1 and CDR2 sequences are PRHDT and FYEKMQ (reference sequence). The CDR3 is 16 amino acids. Trimming shortened V by 5 bases and J by 1 base, and 17 bases separated the two germline ends. The CDR3 here is CASSPQNTGPNTEAFF. The DNA of the CDR3 is TGTGCCAGCAGCCCCCAAAACACAGGGCCGAACACTGAAGCTTTCTTT.

The CDR3 here is CAISPHDGTSGGGVETQYF. The CDR3 region has the DNA TGTGCCATCAGTCCCCACGACGGGACTAGCGGGGGGGGCGTGGAGACCCAGTACTTC. The V gene is TRBV10-3, the J gene TRBJ2-5, with 16 bases that match TRBD2. The V gene's germline CDR1 is ENHRY and CDR2 SYGVKD. The CDR3 runs to 19 residues. The V and J ends lost 5 bases and 5 bases, in that order; junction bases with no gene match: 14.

This clone occurred once. V is TRBV4-3 and J is TRBJ1-6, with 8 bases fitting TRBD1. From germline, CDR1 is LGHNA and CDR2 YSLEER. This CDR3 has 19 residues. Trimming removed 0 bases from V and 8 bases from J; junction bases left unmatched: 15. The CDR3 is CASSQELAGTGIGDSPLHF. The CDR3 nucleotides are TGCGCCAGCAGCCAAGAGTTGGCGGGGACAGGAATAGGGGATTCACCCCTCCACTTT.

The V and J genes are TRBV7-2 and TRBJ2-6; TRBD1 aligns across 8 bases. V was pared by 4 bases and J by 3 bases, with 8 bases of the junction left unmatched. CDR1 is SGHTA and CDR2 is FQGNSA in the germline V gene. The CDR3 covers 17 residues. CDR3 sequence (DNA): TGTGCCAGCAGCTCCGGGACAGGAAACTTTGGGGCCAACGTCCTGACTTTC. This sequence encodes CASSSGTGNFGANVLTF.